This T cell receptor beta chain was recovered during a study of cytomegalovirus exposure and HLA in healthy donors. About the study: Most donors, about 82% of a few hundred genotyped, fell in the Caucasian-associated ancestry cluster.

Details on this clone: Its antigen is currently unknown.

The PCR contained 60 Vbeta and 13 Jbeta primers. Only in-frame clones appear in the TCRdb table, and some are missing; sequencing was by immunoSEQ multiplex PCR. The profile shows 100,000 to 150,000 clones, 78% of them singletons. The study, taken as a whole, reports: Highly shared variants forming one cluster were likely a sequencing artifact. Analyzed later, association rates of TCRs varied across HLA loci, with DRB1 most and HLA-C fewest. In a later analysis, at a false discovery rate of 0.05, about 17,000 TCR beta sequences matched HLA alleles.

V lost 2 bases, J lost 5 bases, and 3 bases stayed unmatched. CDR3 length: 15 residues. Germline loops: CDR1 MGHDK, CDR2 SYGVNS. Sequenced material: PBMCs. The rearrangement links TRBV25-1 to TRBJ2-1; TRBD1 agrees at 10 bases. This sequence was found in a man aged 40-49 years in good health and CMV-seronegative. The CDR3 coding sequence is TGTGCCAGCAGTGAACCGGGACAGGGGAACAATGAGCAGTTCTTC. Protein product: CASSEPGQGNNEQFF.